Below, 32 T cell receptor beta chains from the same sample are listed, as sequenced in a study of blood T cell repertoires in COVID-19. Assay: immunoSEQ multiplex PCR; the TCRdb copy retains only in-frame clones and omits some. Seen here are 250,000 to 300,000 clones, almost 90% observed once, and the top ten hold under 2.5%. Material for sequencing was peripheral blood. The receptor source for this set is a woman in her sixties with COVID-19, enrolled during active disease.

This chain links TRBV7-8 with TRBJ1-2, with a tentative D call TRBD1 (5 bases). The V end was cut by 5 bases, the J end by 3 bases, with 19 bases between. This CDR3 is built from 16 residues. Looked up from germline, CDR1 is SGHVS and CDR2 is FQNEAQ. In nucleotides, the CDR3 is TGTGCCAGCAGCATCGTCGGGGGGGAAAGGGACTATGGCTACACCTTC. Translation gives CASSIVGGERDYGYTF.

The V gene is TRBV6-4, the J gene TRBJ1-1, with D possibly matching TRBD1 (6 bases). Trimming shortened V by 6 bases and J by 8 bases, and 19 bases separated the two germline ends. Germline CDR1 is MRHNA and CDR2 is SNTAGT. CDR3 length: 14 residues. The CDR3 loop is CASRLQGISTEAFF. DNA of the CDR3: TGTGCCAGCAGATTACAGGGTATATCGACCGAAGCTTTCTTT.

This rearrangement joins TRBV6-5 to TRBJ1-5, with 8 bases that match TRBD1. V trimming: 6 bases; J trimming: 5 bases; junction bases outside the gene matches: 0. Germline V gene sequence: CDR1 MNHEY, CDR2 SVGAGI. The CDR3 sequence is 12 residues long. CDR3 amino acids: CASRTGDQPQHF. Here the CDR3 DNA reads TGTGCCAGCAGGACAGGGGATCAGCCCCAGCATTTT.

The genes are TRBV4-3 and TRBJ2-3; 15 nucleotides match TRBD2. Unmatched junction bases numbered 8, after V lost 4 bases and J lost 3 bases. Germline loops: CDR1 LGHNA, CDR2 YSLEER. The CDR3 contains 18 residues. The CDR3 nucleotides are TGCGCCAGCAGCCCCCAAGTCGGACTAGCGGGGGGGACAGATACGCAGTATTTT. Protein product: CASSPQVGLAGGTDTQYF.

As regards this clone: It is likely a read error, because the conserved phenylalanine at the end of the CDR3 is missing. The DNA is left out, because the CDR3 cannot be placed on it with certainty; the CDR3 is given as TCRdb lists it. The chain joins TRBV15 to TRBJ1-2. CDR1 and CDR2 (germline): LNHNV, YYDKDF (reference sequence). The CDR3 has 13 amino acids, counting both end residues. CDR3 amino acids: CATSRYTAASPSL.

This clone was seen just once. The rearrangement links TRBV14 to TRBJ1-4, with a tentative D call TRBD1 (5 bases). CDR3 length equals 16 residues. The V gene's germline CDR1 is SGHDN and CDR2 FVKESK. V was clipped by 2 bases and J by 0 bases, with 10 bases between them. The DNA of the CDR3 is TGTGCCAGCAGCCAAAACCAGGGTACAACTAATGAAAAACTGTTTTTT. Encoded protein: CASSQNQGTTNEKLFF.

The chain is built from TRBV27 and TRBJ2-1; 9 bases map to TRBD2. The CDR3 is 18 residues long. Per the germline V gene, CDR1 is MNHEY and CDR2 is SMNVEV (reference sequence). J was trimmed by 7 bases and V by 5 bases; bases with no gene match: 18. CDR3 sequence reads: CASSPPATAGGPRNEQFF. The CDR3 bases are TGTGCCAGCAGTCCACCGGCTACAGCGGGGGGACCTCGGAATGAGCAGTTCTTC.

This chain uses TRBV18 with TRBJ1-1; TRBD1 agrees at 8 bases. CDR1 and CDR2 (germline): KGHSH, LQKENI. J was trimmed by 5 bases and V by 6 bases; bases with no gene match: 8. The length of the CDR3 is 14 residues. CDR3 sequence reads: CASSPGGSDTEAFF. The CDR3 nucleotides read TGTGCCAGCTCGCCAGGGGGCTCGGATACTGAAGCTTTCTTT.

CDR3 sequence: CASSIRGRRGVIDTQYF. CDR3 bases: TGTGCCAGCAGCATACGCGGGAGGCGGGGGGTCATAGATACGCAGTATTTT. V is TRBV7-2 and J is TRBJ2-3, with 8 bases aligning to TRBD2. The CDR3 sequence is 17 residues long. Germline CDR1 reads SGHTA; CDR2 reads FQGNSA. V was clipped by 5 bases and J by 5 bases; unmatched bases: 15.

A single count supports this clone. This chain joins TRBV24-1 and TRBJ1-2; D ambiguous. The CDR3 loop spans 13 amino acids. From germline, CDR1 is KGHDR and CDR2 SFDVKD. Trimming left V 5 bases short and J 9 bases short, with 15 bases between. The CDR3 sequence: CATSGPDGGSYTF. CDR3 DNA: TGTGCCACCAGTGGGCCCGACGGAGGGAGCTACACCTTC.

The J gene is TRBJ2-1, the V gene TRBV10-3; TRBD2 aligns across 10 bases. Germline V gene lookup returns CDR1 ENHRY and CDR2 SYGVKD. The V segment lost 4 bases and the J segment 7 bases; nucleotides outside the gene matches: 4. There are 14 residues in the CDR3. CDR3 region: CAISATSGENEQFF. The CDR3 bases are TGTGCCATCAGTGCAACTAGCGGGGAAAATGAGCAGTTCTTC.

This chain links TRBV4-3 with TRBJ1-2; 8 positions match TRBD1. Germline V CDR1 and CDR2: LGHNA, YSLEER. Losses at the gene ends were 0 bases for V and 4 bases for J; bases not matched to a gene: 7. The CDR3 has 16 amino acids. In DNA, the CDR3 is TGCGCCAGCAGCCAAGATTCAGGGGGCCCCTTCTATGGCTACACCTTC. Protein product: CASSQDSGGPFYGYTF.

This clone was recorded only once. The V and J genes are TRBV19 and TRBJ1-5; possible D gene TRBD1, 6 bases. V shed 1 base and J shed 3 bases, with 10 bases lying between them. The CDR3 contains 15 residues. Germline V gene data show CDR1 as LNHDA and CDR2 as SQIVND (reference sequence). DNA of the CDR3: TGTGCCAGTAGTATAGTGACAGGACCCAATCAGCCCCAGCATTTT. As protein: CASSIVTGPNQPQHF.

The chain carries TRBV6-6 and TRBJ1-1; 9 nucleotides match TRBD1. J lost 5 bases, V lost 6 bases, and 7 bases had no gene match. This CDR3 is built from 14 residues. Germline CDR1 reads MNHNY; CDR2 reads SVGAGI (reference sequence). The CDR3 nucleotides are TGTGCCAGCAGACAGGGGGCTGGGGGTACTGAAGCTTTCTTT. Protein: CASRQGAGGTEAFF.

This chain joins TRBV3-1 (or the pseudogene TRBV3-2) and TRBJ1-2, with D maybe TRBD1 (5 bases). Trimming left V 0 bases short and J 9 bases short, with 11 bases between. Germline CDR1 LGHDT, CDR2 YNNKEL (reference sequence). The CDR3 runs to 13 residues. The CDR3 loop is CASSQDVTASYTF. The CDR3 nucleotides read TGTGCCAGCAGCCAAGATGTGACAGCGAGCTACACCTTC.

The chain recombines TRBV9 with TRBJ2-7, with 9 bases fitting TRBD1. Trimming cost V 3 bases and J 3 bases; bases outside gene matches: 7. Germline V gene lookup returns CDR1 SGDLS and CDR2 YYNGEE. This CDR3 has 15 residues. In nucleotides, the CDR3 is TGTGCCAGCAGCGCCCTAGGACAGGGGATCTACGAGCAGTACTTC. This gives the protein CASSALGQGIYEQYF.

The genes are TRBV18 and TRBJ1-1; 7 bases match TRBD1. The germline V gene has CDR1 KGHSH and CDR2 LQKENI. This CDR3 has 14 amino acids. The V segment lost 3 bases and the J segment 3 bases; nucleotides outside the gene matches: 4. The DNA for the CDR3 is TGTGCCAGCTCACCGGGGACAGCGGACACTGAAGCTTTCTTT. Translated, it gives CASSPGTADTEAFF.

Regarding this clone: Other nucleotide sequences from this sample produce the same CDR3. V gene TRBV3-1 (or the pseudogene TRBV3-2) combines with J gene TRBJ1-2, with 7 bases fitting TRBD1. Germline CDR1 is LGHDT and CDR2 is YNNKEL (reference sequence). Trimming cost V 5 bases and J 5 bases; bases outside gene matches: 5. This CDR3 has 13 residues. CDR3 sequence (DNA): TGTGCCAGCAGCTCCGGGACAGCATATGGCTACACCTTC. Its translation: CASSSGTAYGYTF.

The V gene is TRBV7-2, the J gene TRBJ2-2, with D unresolved. Germline values: CDR1 SGHTA, CDR2 FQGNSA. This CDR3 is built from 14 residues. The V gene lost 2 bases and the J gene lost 7 bases, with 11 bases spanning the gap. The CDR3 sequence: CASSLRASGGELFF. DNA for the CDR3: TGTGCCAGCAGCTTACGTGCCTCGGGCGGGGAGCTGTTTTTT.

This clone was observed once. The chain uses TRBV3-1 (or the pseudogene TRBV3-2) and TRBJ1-3; no definite D call. Between the trimmed V and J ends, which lost 0 bases and 11 bases, there was a span of 5 bases. The CDR3 totals 11 residues. Germline V lookup: CDR1 LGHDT, CDR2 YNNKEL (reference sequence). The CDR3 spells CASSQEGSIYF. Written as DNA, the CDR3 is TGTGCCAGCAGCCAAGAGGGCTCCATATATTTT.

The chain has TRBV6-5 and TRBJ1-2; a weak D match, TRBD1 (5 bases). CDR1 is MNHEY and CDR2 is SVGAGI in the germline V gene. This CDR3 is built from 14 residues. V lost 7 bases to trimming and J lost 3 bases, with 15 bases between them. CDR3 bases: TGTGCCAGCACGGACATTTCAAGGGACTATGGCTACACCTTC. It encodes CASTDISRDYGYTF.

In its sample, this clone was seen a few times. The chain recombines TRBV9 with TRBJ1-4; TRBD1 matches at 8 bases. After removal of 4 bases from V and 8 bases from J, the junction contained 7 bases not matched to a gene. CDR3 length: 14 residues. The germline CDR1 and CDR2 sequences are SGDLS and YYNGEE. CDR3 sequence (DNA): TGTGCCAGCAGCCCCCCGGGACAGGTGGAAAAACTGTTTTTT. Its protein is CASSPPGQVEKLFF.

V is TRBV29-1 and J is TRBJ1-4; 7 bases are shared with TRBD1. This CDR3 has 14 residues. CDR1 is SQVTM and CDR2 is ANQGSEA in the germline V gene. The V and J ends lost 7 bases and 5 bases, in that order; junction bases with no gene match: 10. CDR3 in amino acids: CSAVTGTANEKLFF. The CDR3 bases are TGCAGCGCTGTGACCGGGACAGCAAATGAAAAACTGTTTTTT.

The CDR3 coding sequence is TGTGCCAGCAGTGGGGCATCGGGCTATGGCTACACCTTC. Protein product: CASSGASGYGYTF. This sequence joins TRBV7-9 and TRBJ1-2, with a possible D match to TRBD1 (5 bases). Between the trimmed V and J ends, which lost 6 bases and 4 bases, there was a span of 12 bases. Germline CDR1 and CDR2: SEHNR and FQNEAQ (reference sequence). The length of the CDR3 is 13 residues. The entire variable domain, with the rest obtained from reference TRBV7-9 and TRBJ1-2, is as follows: DTGVSQNPRHKITKRGQNVTFRCDPISEHNRLYWYRQTLGQGPEFLTYFQNEAQLEKSRLLSDRFSAERPKGSFSTLEIQRTEQGDSAMYLCASSGASGYGYTFGSGTRLTVV.

This clone was detected once. This sequence joins TRBV6-5 and TRBJ1-3; a possible D gene is TRBD1 (6 bases). The germline CDR1 and CDR2 sequences are MNHEY and SVGAGI. Trimming took 4 bases from V and 0 from J, leaving 13 bases between them. This CDR3 comprises 16 residues. CDR3 region: CASSLGGAHSGNTIYF. CDR3 sequence (DNA): TGTGCCAGCAGTTTGGGGGGGGCCCACTCTGGAAACACCATATATTTT.

J is TRBJ2-2 and V is TRBV19; maybe TRBD1 (6 bases). The germline gives CDR1 LNHDA, CDR2 SQIVND (reference sequence). Trimming left V 5 bases short and J 1 base short, with 11 bases between. There are 15 residues in the CDR3. CDR3 sequence (DNA): TGTGCCAGTAGTCTGCCGGGACAGAACACCGGGGAGCTGTTTTTT. Its protein is CASSLPGQNTGELFF. Full variable domain (remainder filled in from reference TRBV19 and TRBJ2-2): DGGITQSPKYLFRKEGQNVTLSCEQNLNHDAMYWYRQDPGQGLRLIYYSQIVNDFQKGDIAEGYSVSREKKESFPLTVTSAQKNPTAFYLCASSLPGQNTGELFFGEGSRLTVL.

The V and J genes are TRBV6-1 and TRBJ1-1; D call uncertain. The V and J ends lost 0 bases and 0 bases respectively, with 5 bases between them. Looked up from germline, CDR1 is MNHNS and CDR2 is SASEGT. This CDR3 is built from 14 residues. The CDR3 nucleotides are TGTGCCAGCAGTGAAGCGCTAGTGAACACTGAAGCTTTCTTT. It specifies CASSEALVNTEAFF.

CDR3 sequence: CASSVAAGGYNEQFF. For the CDR3, the DNA is TGTGCCAGCAGCGTAGCAGCGGGGGGCTACAATGAGCAGTTCTTC. The chain joins TRBV9 to TRBJ2-1; 9 positions match TRBD2. Germline lookup yields CDR1 SGDLS and CDR2 YYNGEE. J gave up 3 bases and V 0 bases, and 1 base lay outside the gene matches. The CDR3 runs 15 residues. The full variable domain, with the rest looked up from reference TRBV9 and TRBJ2-1, is DSGVTQTPKHLITATGQRVTLRCSPRSGDLSVYWYQQSLDQGLQFLIQYYNGEERAKGNILERFSAQQFPDLHSELNLSSLELGDSALYFCASSVAAGGYNEQFFGPGTRLTVL.

The chain couples TRBV9 to TRBJ1-5; D ambiguous. Germline-derived CDR1 and CDR2 are SGDLS and YYNGEE. The V end was cut by 3 bases, the J end by 2 bases, with 12 bases between. The CDR3 covers 15 residues. CDR3 residues: CASSGGGRGNQPQHF. The DNA for the CDR3 is TGTGCCAGCAGCGGCGGAGGTAGAGGCAATCAGCCCCAGCATTTT.

This chain links TRBV2 with TRBJ1-5; a weak D match, TRBD1 (6 bases). Germline assignment: CDR1 SNHLY and CDR2 FYNNEI. V lost 5 bases, J lost 4 bases, and 12 bases lay in between. The CDR3 runs to 14 residues. The CDR3 protein is CASSSTGWNQPQHF. CDR3 in DNA: TGTGCCAGCAGTAGCACAGGGTGGAATCAGCCCCAGCATTTT.

The sample holds one count of this clone. The gene calls are TRBV28 and TRBJ1-1, with 8 bases that match TRBD1. This CDR3 is 12 amino acids long. V gave up 6 bases and J gave up 9 bases; unmatched junction bases: 6. The germline V gene encodes CDR1 MDHEN and CDR2 SYDVKM. The CDR3 DNA is TGTGCCAGCAGGCAATCAGGGGGCCAAGCTTTCTTT. Amino acids: CASRQSGGQAFF.

The J gene is TRBJ1-2, the V gene TRBV7-3; D perhaps matches TRBD1 (6 bases). CDR3 size: 13 residues. The germline V and J ends were trimmed by 1 base and 14 bases, with 17 bases remaining between them. Germline values: CDR1 SGHTA, CDR2 FQGTGA. CDR3 sequence: CASSLSQGGVQTF. CDR3 bases: TGTGCCAGCAGCTTAAGTCAAGGGGGGGTCCAGACCTTC.